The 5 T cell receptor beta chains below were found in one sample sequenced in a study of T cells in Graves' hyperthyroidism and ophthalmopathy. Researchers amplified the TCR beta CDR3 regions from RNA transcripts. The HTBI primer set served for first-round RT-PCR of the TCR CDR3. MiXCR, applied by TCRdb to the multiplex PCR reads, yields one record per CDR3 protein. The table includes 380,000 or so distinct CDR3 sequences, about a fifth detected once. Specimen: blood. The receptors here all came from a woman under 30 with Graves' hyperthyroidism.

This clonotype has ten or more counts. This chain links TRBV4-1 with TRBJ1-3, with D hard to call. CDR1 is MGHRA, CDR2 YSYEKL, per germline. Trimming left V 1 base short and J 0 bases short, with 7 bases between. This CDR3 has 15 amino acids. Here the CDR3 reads CASSQVPPSGNTIYF. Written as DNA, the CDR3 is TGCGCCAGCAGCCAAGTCCCACCCTCTGGAAACACCATATATTTT.

CDR3 coding DNA: TGTGCCAGCAGTTTAGGGGGTAGGGGCACTGAAGCTTTCTTT. Residues: CASSLGGRGTEAFF. The chain recombines TRBV27 with TRBJ1-1, with a tentative D call TRBD1 (5 bases). Trimming cost V 2 bases and J 4 bases, with 11 bases left between them. The CDR3 is 14 amino acids. The germline gives CDR1 MNHEY, CDR2 SMNVEV (reference sequence).

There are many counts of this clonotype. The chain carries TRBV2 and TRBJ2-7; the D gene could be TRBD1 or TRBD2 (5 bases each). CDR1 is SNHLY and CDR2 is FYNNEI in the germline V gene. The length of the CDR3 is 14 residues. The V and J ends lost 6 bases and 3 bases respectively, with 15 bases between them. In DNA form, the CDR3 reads TGTGCCAGCAGGGGGACGGGTTCAAGCTACGAGCAGTACTTC. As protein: CASRGTGSSYEQYF. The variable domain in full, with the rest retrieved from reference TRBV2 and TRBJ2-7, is EPEVTQTPSHQVTQMGQEVILRCVPISNHLYFYWYRQILGQKVEFLVSFYNNEISEKSEIFDDQFSVERPDGSNFTLKIRSTKLEDSAMYFCASRGTGSSYEQYFGPGTRLTVT.

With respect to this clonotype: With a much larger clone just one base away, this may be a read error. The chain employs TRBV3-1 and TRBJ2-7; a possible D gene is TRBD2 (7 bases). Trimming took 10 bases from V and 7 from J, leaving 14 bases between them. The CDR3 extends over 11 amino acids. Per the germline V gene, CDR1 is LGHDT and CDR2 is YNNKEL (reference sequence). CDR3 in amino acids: CATTRGAEQYV. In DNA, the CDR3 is TGTGCCACAACCCGGGGGGCTGAGCAGTACGTC.

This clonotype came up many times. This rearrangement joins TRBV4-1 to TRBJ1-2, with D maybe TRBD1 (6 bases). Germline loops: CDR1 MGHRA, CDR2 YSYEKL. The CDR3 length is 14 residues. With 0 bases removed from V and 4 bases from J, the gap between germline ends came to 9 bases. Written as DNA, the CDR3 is TGCGCCAGCAGCCAAGACAGGGGAAGCTATGGCTACACCTTC. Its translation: CASSQDRGSYGYTF.